The clone carrying this TCR beta chain counts as medium-sized. Its antigen is not known. Naive CD4+ T cells were purified with Tregs depleted by CD25. Semi-nested PCR with Nested Universal Primer A followed constant-region reverse priming of full-length variable regions. TCRdb re-called the 5' RACE reads through MiXCR, storing one row per CDR3 protein. Of over 55,000 distinct CDR3 sequences in the sample, around 30% were seen once. Study outcomes and limitations: Tumor Tregs overlapped most with tumor, then blood, naive CD4+ cells. In terms of TCR gene usage, tumor memory CD4+ T cells clustered together with blood and lymph node memory CD4+ cells, as well as with lymph node naive CD4+ cells.

Per the germline V gene, CDR1 is SGHRS and CDR2 is YFSETQ. Trimming removed 0 bases from V and 7 bases from J; junction bases left unmatched: 6. CDR3 length equals 15 residues. Sequenced: tumor-infiltrating naive CD4+ T cells sorted from the breast tumor. Indicated subset: naive CD4+ T cells, CD4+CD45RA+CD25-. The chain employs TRBV5-1 and TRBJ2-4, with 8 bases identical to TRBD2. The sequence was obtained from a female donor with breast cancer. This chain's CDR3 is CASSLAGGGQNIQYF. The CDR3 coding sequence is TGCGCCAGCAGCTTGGCCGGGGGGGGCCAGAACATTCAGTACTTC. Full variable domain (outside the CDR3, taken from reference TRBV5-1 and TRBJ2-4): KAGVTQTPRYLIKTRGQQVTLSCSPISGHRSVSWYQQTPGQGLQFLFEYFSETQRNKGNFPGRFSGRQFSNSRSEMNVSTLELGDSALYLCASSLAGGGQNIQYFGAGTRLSVL.